This T cell receptor (beta chain) was sequenced in a study of identical twins. TCRdb re-called the 5' RACE reads with MiXCR, one entry per CDR3 protein. The sample lists roughly 770,000 distinct CDR3 sequences, 18% occurring once. V was cut by 3 bases and J by 7 bases, with 12 bases left in between. The CDR3 is made up of 14 amino acids. These data also formed part of another study, on T cells expressing NK-cell markers.

The source of this sequence is a woman aged 18-29 years in good health. What was sequenced was PBMCs. The gene calls are TRBV12-3 or TRBV12-4 and TRBJ1-4; weak D call: TRBD1 (5 bases). CDR3 in DNA: TGTGCCAGCAGTTTTCAGGGACGAGGTGAAAAACTGTTTTTT. Its translation: CASSFQGRGEKLFF.